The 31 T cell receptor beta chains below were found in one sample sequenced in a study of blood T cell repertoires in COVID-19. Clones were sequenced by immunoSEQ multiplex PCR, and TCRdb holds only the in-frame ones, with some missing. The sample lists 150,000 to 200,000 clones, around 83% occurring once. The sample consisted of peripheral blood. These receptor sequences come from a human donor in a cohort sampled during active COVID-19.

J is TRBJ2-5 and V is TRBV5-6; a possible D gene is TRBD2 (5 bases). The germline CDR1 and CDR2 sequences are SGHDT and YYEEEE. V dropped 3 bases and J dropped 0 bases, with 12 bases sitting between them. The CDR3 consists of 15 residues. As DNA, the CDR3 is TGTGCCAGCAGCTGGAGGCCGGTATACCAAGAGACCCAGTACTTC. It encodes CASSWRPVYQETQYF.

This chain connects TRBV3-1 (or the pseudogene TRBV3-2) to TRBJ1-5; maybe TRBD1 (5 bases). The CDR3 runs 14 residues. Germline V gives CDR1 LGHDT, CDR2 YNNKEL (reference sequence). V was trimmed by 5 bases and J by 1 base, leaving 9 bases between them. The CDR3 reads CASSGTPSNQPQHF. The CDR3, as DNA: TGTGCCAGCAGCGGGACTCCCAGCAATCAGCCCCAGCATTTT.

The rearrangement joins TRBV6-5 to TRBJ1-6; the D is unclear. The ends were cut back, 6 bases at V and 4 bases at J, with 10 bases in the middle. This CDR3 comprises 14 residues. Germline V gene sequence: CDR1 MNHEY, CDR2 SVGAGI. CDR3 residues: CASSRERYNSPLHF. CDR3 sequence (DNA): TGTGCCAGCAGCCGGGAACGATATAATTCACCCCTCCACTTT.

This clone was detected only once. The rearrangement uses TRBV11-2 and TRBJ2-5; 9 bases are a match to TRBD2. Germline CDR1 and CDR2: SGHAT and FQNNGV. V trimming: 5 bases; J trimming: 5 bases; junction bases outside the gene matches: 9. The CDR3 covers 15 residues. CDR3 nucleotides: TGTGCCAGCAGCCCGAGCGGGGGGAATGAGGAGACCCAGTACTTC. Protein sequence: CASSPSGGNEETQYF.

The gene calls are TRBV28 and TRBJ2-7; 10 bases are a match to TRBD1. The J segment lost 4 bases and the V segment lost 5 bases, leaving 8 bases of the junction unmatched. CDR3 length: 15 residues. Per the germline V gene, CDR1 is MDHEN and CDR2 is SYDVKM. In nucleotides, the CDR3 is TGTGCCAGCAGTCTTCCCGGGACAGGGGTTTACGAGCAGTACTTC. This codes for CASSLPGTGVYEQYF.

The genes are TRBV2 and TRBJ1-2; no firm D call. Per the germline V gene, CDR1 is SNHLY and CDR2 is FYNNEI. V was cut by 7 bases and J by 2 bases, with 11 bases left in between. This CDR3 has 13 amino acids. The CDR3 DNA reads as TGTGCCAGCATGGGCATTTTAAACTATGGCTACACCTTC. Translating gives CASMGILNYGYTF. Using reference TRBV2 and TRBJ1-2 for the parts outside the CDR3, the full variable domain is EPEVTQTPSHQVTQMGQEVILRCVPISNHLYFYWYRQILGQKVEFLVSFYNNEISEKSEIFDDQFSVERPDGSNFTLKIRSTKLEDSAMYFCASMGILNYGYTFGSGTRLTVV.

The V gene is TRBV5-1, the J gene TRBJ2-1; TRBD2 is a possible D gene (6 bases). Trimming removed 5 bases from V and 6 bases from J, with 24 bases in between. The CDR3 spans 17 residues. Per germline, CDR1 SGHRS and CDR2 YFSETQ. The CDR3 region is CASRRGGTPKIGNEQFF. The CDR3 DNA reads TGCGCCAGCAGAAGGGGAGGAACCCCTAAAATCGGCAATGAGCAGTTCTTC.

The DNA for the CDR3 is TGTGCCAGCAGTGAAGGAACAGGGGACACAGATACGCAGTATTTT. This codes for CASSEGTGDTDTQYF. The gene calls are TRBV6-4 and TRBJ2-3; 7 nucleotides match TRBD1. Germline V gene sequence: CDR1 MRHNA, CDR2 SNTAGT. J was trimmed by 2 bases and V by 3 bases; bases with no gene match: 5. This CDR3 is 15 amino acids long.

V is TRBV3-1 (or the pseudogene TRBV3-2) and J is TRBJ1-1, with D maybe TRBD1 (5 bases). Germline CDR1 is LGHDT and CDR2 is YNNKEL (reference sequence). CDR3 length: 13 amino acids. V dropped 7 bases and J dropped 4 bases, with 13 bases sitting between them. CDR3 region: CASNLLGGTEAFF. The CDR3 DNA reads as TGTGCCAGCAACCTGTTGGGGGGCACTGAAGCTTTCTTT.

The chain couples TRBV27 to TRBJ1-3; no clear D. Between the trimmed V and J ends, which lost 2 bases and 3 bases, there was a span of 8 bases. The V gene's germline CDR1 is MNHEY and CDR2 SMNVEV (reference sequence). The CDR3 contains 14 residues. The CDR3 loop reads CASSLSAGGNTIYF. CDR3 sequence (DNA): TGTGCCAGCAGTTTAAGTGCCGGTGGAAACACCATATATTTT.

The CDR3: CASSRASSGANVLTF. DNA of the CDR3: TGTGCCAGCTCACGGGCGTCCTCTGGGGCCAACGTCCTGACTTTC. This chain joins TRBV18 and TRBJ2-6; no reliable D call. The CDR3 consists of 15 residues. V was clipped by 4 bases and J by 0 bases, with 7 bases between them. Germline CDR1 and CDR2: KGHSH and LQKENI.

The CDR3 nucleotides read TGTGCCAGCAGCTTAGGTAGCGGGGGCTGGTACATTCAGTACTTC. Translating gives CASSLGSGGWYIQYF. The genes are TRBV7-2 and TRBJ2-4; 9 nucleotides line up with TRBD2. V trimming: 1 base; J trimming: 8 bases; junction bases outside the gene matches: 6. The CDR3 is 15 amino acids. CDR1 and CDR2 from the germline V gene are SGHTA and FQGNSA.

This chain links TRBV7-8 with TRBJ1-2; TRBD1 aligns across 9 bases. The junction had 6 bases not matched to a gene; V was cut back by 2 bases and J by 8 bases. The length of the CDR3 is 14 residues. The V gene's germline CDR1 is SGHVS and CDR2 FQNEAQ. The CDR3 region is CASSLSTGGRGYTF. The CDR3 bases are TGTGCCAGCAGCTTATCGACAGGGGGTCGGGGCTACACCTTC.

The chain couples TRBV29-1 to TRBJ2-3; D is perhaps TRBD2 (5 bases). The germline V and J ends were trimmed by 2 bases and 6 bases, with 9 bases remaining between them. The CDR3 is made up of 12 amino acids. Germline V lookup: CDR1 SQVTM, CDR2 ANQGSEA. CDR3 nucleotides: TGCAGCGTTGAAACGGGGTCGGATACGCAGTATTTT. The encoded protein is CSVETGSDTQYF.

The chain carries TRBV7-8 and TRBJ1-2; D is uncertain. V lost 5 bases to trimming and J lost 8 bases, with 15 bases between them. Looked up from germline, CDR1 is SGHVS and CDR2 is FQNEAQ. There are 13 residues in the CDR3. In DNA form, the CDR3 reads TGTGCCAGCAGCAGTGAGGATGAATTGGGCTACACCTTC. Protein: CASSSEDELGYTF.

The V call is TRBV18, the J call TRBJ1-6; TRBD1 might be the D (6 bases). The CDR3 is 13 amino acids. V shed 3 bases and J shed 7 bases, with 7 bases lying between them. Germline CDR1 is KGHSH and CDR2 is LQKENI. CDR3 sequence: CASSPGTNSPLHF. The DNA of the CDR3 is TGTGCCAGCTCACCCGGGACAAATTCACCCCTCCACTTT.

This chain's CDR3 is CASSPRPDRAAYEQYF. The CDR3 DNA is TGCGCCAGCAGCCCAAGACCCGACAGGGCCGCCTACGAGCAGTACTTC. This chain links TRBV4-3 with TRBJ2-7; TRBD1 matches 7 bases. Germline values: CDR1 LGHNA, CDR2 YSLEER. V lost 4 bases to trimming and J lost 2 bases; unmatched junction nucleotides: 11. The length of the CDR3 is 16 residues.

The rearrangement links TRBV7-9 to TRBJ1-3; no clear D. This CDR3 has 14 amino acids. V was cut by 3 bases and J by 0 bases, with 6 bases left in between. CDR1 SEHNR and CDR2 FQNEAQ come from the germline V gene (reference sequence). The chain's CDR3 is CASSFASSGNTIYF. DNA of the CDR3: TGTGCCAGCAGCTTCGCTAGCTCTGGAAACACCATATATTTT.

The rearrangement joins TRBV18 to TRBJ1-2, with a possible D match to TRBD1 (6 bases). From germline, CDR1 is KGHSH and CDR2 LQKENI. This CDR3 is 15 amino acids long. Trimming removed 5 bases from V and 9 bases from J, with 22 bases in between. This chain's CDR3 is CASSEWGGAADSYTF. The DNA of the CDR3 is TGTGCCAGCTCAGAATGGGGGGGCGCGGCCGATAGCTACACCTTC.

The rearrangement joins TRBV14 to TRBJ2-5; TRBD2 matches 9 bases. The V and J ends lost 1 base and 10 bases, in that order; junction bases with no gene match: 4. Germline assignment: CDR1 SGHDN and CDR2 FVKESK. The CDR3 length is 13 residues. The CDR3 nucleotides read TGTGCCAGCAGCCAAGTGGGGACTAGCTACCAGTACTTC. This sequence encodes CASSQVGTSYQYF.

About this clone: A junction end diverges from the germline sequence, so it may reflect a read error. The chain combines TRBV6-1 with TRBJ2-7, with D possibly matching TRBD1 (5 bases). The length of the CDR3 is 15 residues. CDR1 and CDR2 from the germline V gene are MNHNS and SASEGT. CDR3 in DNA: TGTGCCAGCACTGAATCTTGGGGCAGATTCTACGAGCAGTACTTC. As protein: CASTESWGRFYEQYF.

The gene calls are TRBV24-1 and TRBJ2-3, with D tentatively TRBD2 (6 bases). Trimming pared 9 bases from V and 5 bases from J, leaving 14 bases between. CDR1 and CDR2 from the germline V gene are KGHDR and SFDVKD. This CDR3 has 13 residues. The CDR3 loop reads CATSGGAGDTQYF. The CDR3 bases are TGTGCCACCTCCGGAGGGGCTGGAGATACGCAGTATTTT.

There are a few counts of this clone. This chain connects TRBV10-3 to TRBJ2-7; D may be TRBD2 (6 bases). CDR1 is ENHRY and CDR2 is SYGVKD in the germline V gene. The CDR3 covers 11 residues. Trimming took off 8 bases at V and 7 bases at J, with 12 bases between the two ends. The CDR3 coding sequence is TGTGCCATCGGAGGGAGTGGGGAGCAGTACTTC. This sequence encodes CAIGGSGEQYF.

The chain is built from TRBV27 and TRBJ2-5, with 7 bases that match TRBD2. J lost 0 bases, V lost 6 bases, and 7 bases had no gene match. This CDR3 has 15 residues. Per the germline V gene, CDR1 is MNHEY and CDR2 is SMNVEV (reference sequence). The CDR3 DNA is TGTGCCAGCAGGAAAGCGGGACCCAACCAAGAGACCCAGTACTTC. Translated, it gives CASRKAGPNQETQYF.

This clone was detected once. CDR3 nucleotides: TGTGCCAGCAGTTTACTCCTACGAGAGGGCCTATTGGACACTGAAGCTTTCTTT. Amino acid sequence: CASSLLLREGLLDTEAFF. The chain links TRBV28 to TRBJ1-1, with D hard to call. The CDR3 is 18 residues long. V was trimmed by 2 bases and J by 3 bases, leaving 22 bases between them. Germline CDR1 reads MDHEN; CDR2 reads SYDVKM.

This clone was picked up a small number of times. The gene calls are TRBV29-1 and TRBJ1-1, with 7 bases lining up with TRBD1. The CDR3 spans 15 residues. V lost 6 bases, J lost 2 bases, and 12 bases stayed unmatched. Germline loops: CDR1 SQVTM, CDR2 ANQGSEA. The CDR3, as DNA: TGCAGCGTCCGGTATGCCGGGACAGATAACACTGAAGCTTTCTTT. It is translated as CSVRYAGTDNTEAFF.

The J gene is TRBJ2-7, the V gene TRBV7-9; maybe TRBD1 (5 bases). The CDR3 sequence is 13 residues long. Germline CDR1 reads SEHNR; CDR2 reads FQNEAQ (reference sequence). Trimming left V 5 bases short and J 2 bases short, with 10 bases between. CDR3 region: CASSVTVTYEQYF. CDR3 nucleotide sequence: TGTGCCAGCAGCGTGACAGTTACCTACGAGCAGTACTTC.

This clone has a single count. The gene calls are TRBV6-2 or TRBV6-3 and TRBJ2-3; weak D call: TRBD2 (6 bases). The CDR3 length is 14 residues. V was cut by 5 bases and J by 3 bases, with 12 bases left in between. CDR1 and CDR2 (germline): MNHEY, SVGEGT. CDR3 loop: CASSRLAETDTQYF. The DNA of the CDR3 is TGTGCCAGCAGTCGCTTAGCGGAAACAGATACGCAGTATTTT.

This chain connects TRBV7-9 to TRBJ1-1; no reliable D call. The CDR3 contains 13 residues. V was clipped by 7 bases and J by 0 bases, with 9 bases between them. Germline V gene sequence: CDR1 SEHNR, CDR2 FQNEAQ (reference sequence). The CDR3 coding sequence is TGTGCCAGCACCCCAAGAGTGAACACTGAAGCTTTCTTT. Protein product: CASTPRVNTEAFF.

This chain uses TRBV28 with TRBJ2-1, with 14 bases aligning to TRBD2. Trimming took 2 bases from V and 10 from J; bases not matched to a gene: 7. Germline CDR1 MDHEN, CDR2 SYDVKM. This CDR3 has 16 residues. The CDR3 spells CASSLGGLAGDEEQFF. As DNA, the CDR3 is TGTGCCAGCAGTTTAGGGGGACTAGCGGGAGATGAGGAGCAGTTCTTC.

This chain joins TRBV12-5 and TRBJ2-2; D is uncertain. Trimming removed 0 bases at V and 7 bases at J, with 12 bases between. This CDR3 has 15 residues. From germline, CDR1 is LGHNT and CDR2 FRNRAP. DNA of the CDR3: TGTGCTAGTGGTTTGGTCGTTTCGGGTAACGGGGAGCTGTTTTTT. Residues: CASGLVVSGNGELFF.